Listed below are T cell receptor beta chains from one sample, sequenced in a study of OX40 agonist ivuxolimab in advanced cancers. Using immunoSEQ multiplex PCR, the repertoire was profiled, and TCRdb retains in-frame clones only, with some absent. This table has fewer than 90,000 clones, 70% to 90% appearing once. The sample in question was CD4+ or CD8+ T cells sorted from blood, obtained in a trial of the OX40 agonist ivuxolimab. The receptors shown here come from an adult with an advanced solid tumor such as melanoma, head and neck, liver or kidney cancer. Each CDR3 is given with its conserved first and last residue. The order of the fields is D gene, clone size, J gene, V gene, CDR3 protein, CDR3 DNA. The D gene is left open where the match is weak. Clone size, where shown, is once, few, many, or a class for clones that have expanded.

TRBD1 | - | TRBJ2-7 | TRBV5-1 | CASSQATGTGNRREQYF | TGCGCCAGCAGCCAAGCAACCGGGACAGGGAACCGACGTGAGCAGTACTTC
- | - | TRBJ1-1 | TRBV5-4 | CASSLGHPNTEAFF | TGTGCCAGCAGTCTCGGACACCCGAACACTGAAGCTTTCTTT
TRBD2 | - | TRBJ2-1 | TRBV10-1 | CASSESSGINGGAVNEQFF | TGCGCCAGCAGTGAGTCTTCGGGGATTAACGGGGGGGCGGTCAATGAGCAGTTCTTC
- | - | TRBJ2-6 | TRBV5-4 | CASSLTGANVLTF | TGTGCCAGCAGCTTGACTGGGGCCAACGTCCTGACTTTC
- | - | TRBJ2-1 | TRBV11-2 | CASSSLRGASGNEQFF | TGTGCCAGCAGCTCGCTTCGGGGGGCATCGGGAAATGAGCAGTTCTTC
TRBD1 | once | TRBJ1-2 | TRBV11-2 | CASSVLQGAGGYTF | TGTGCCAGCAGCGTACTACAGGGGGCCGGTGGCTACACCTTC
- | - | TRBJ1-2 | TRBV5-1 | CASKIEGYGYTF | TGCGCCAGCAAGATTGAAGGCTATGGCTACACCTTC
TRBD1 | few | TRBJ1-1 | TRBV5-1 | CASSIGGQGSTEAFF | TGCGCCAGCAGTATTGGGGGACAGGGTTCTACTGAAGCTTTCTTT
TRBD1 | - | TRBJ1-2 | TRBV14 | CASSQDFPGGAHYTF | TGTGCCAGCAGCCAAGATTTTCCAGGGGGCGCCCACTACACCTTC
- | - | TRBJ1-2 | TRBV9 | CASSSPREGKYGYTF | TGTGCCAGCAGCTCACCTAGAGAGGGAAAATATGGCTACACCTTC
TRBD1 | - | TRBJ2-7 | TRBV2 | CASTGQGYEQYF | TGTGCCAGCACGGGACAGGGCTACGAGCAGTACTTC
TRBD1 | - | TRBJ1-4 | TRBV10-1 | CALKDRELNEKLFF | TGCGCCCTAAAGGACAGGGAACTTAATGAAAAACTGTTTTTT
- | - | TRBJ2-5 | TRBV29-1 | CSVVGGAGETQYF | TGCAGCGTTGTTGGGGGGGCCGGGGAGACCCAGTACTTC
- | - | TRBJ1-1 | TRBV4-1 | CASSQTQLSNTEAFF | TGCGCCAGCAGCCAAACTCAACTGTCGAACACTGAAGCTTTCTTT
- | - | TRBJ1-5 | TRBV19 | CASSTTGRGVIQPQHF | TGTGCCAGTAGTACAACTGGCCGGGGGGTTATTCAGCCCCAGCATTTT
TRBD1 | - | TRBJ2-7 | TRBV6-6 | CASTRTGDYEQYF | TGTGCCAGCACCCGGACAGGGGACTACGAGCAGTACTTC
TRBD1 | once | TRBJ1-2 | TRBV5-6 | CASSPTGALNYGYTF | TGTGCCAGCAGCCCGACAGGGGCGCTTAACTATGGCTACACCTTC
- | - | TRBJ1-1 | TRBV5-1 | CASSLGDVGEAFF | TGCGCCAGCAGCTTGGGCGACGTGGGAGAAGCTTTCTTT
- | - | TRBJ1-6 | TRBV5-3 | CARRVLGGSNSPLHF | TGTGCCAGAAGGGTGTTAGGGGGGAGTAATTCACCCCTCCACTTT
- | - | TRBJ2-2 | TRBV5-4 | CASSSNTGELFF | TGTGCCAGCAGCTCGAACACCGGGGAGCTGTTTTTT
- | - | TRBJ1-3 | TRBV30 | CAWSEGSVVYF | TGTGCCTGGAGTGAGGGGAGCGTGGTATATTTT
- | - | TRBJ1-1 | TRBV27 | CASSFGGRAFF | TGTGCCAGCAGTTTTGGGGGGAGAGCTTTCTTT
- | - | TRBJ1-5 | TRBV6-4 | CASSPSRGNQPQHF | TGTGCCAGCAGCCCTTCCAGGGGCAATCAGCCCCAGCATTTT
- | few | TRBJ1-6 | TRBV7-9 | CASSLSENSPLHF | TGTGCCAGCAGCTTGTCAGAGAATTCACCCCTCCACTTT
- | - | TRBJ2-2 | TRBV7-2 | CASSLRGELFF | TGTGCCAGCAGCTTACGGGGGGAGCTGTTTTTT
TRBD1 | - | TRBJ1-2 | TRBV5-4 | CASSPGTGGAKKYGYTF | TGTGCCAGCAGCCCGGGGACAGGGGGCGCGAAGAAGTATGGCTACACCTTC
- | - | TRBJ2-7 | TRBV19 | CASSIPGRTYEQYF | TGTGCCAGTAGTATACCCGGCAGGACCTACGAGCAGTACTTC
TRBD1 | - | TRBJ2-7 | TRBV6-5 | CATRDSVAYEQYF | TGTGCCACCCGGGACAGTGTAGCCTACGAGCAGTACTTC
TRBD2 | - | TRBJ2-5 | TRBV7-6 | CASSLGAVSGGKGEAGETQYF | TGTGCCAGCAGCTTAGGAGCGGTTAGCGGGGGGAAAGGCGAGGCCGGGGAGACCCAGTACTTC
TRBD1 | - | TRBJ2-1 | TRBV7-3 | CASSLTGTGMYEQFF | TGTGCCAGCAGCTTAACCGGGACAGGAATGTATGAGCAGTTCTTC
- | few | TRBJ2-3 | TRBV11-3 | CASSAGRWADTQYF | TGTGCCAGCAGCGCCGGTCGGTGGGCAGATACGCAGTATTTT
- | - | TRBJ1-3 | TRBV5-5 | CASKEAGAGNTIYF | TGTGCCAGCAAGGAGGCGGGGGCTGGAAACACCATATATTTT
- | - | TRBJ2-2 | TRBV19 | CASTPENTGELFF | TGTGCCAGTACTCCAGAGAACACCGGGGAGCTGTTTTTT
TRBD1 | - | TRBJ1-5 | TRBV7-9 | CASSLDGGTGGSNQPQHF | TGTGCCAGCAGCTTAGACGGCGGGACAGGGGGTTCAAATCAGCCCCAGCATTTT
- | - | TRBJ1-1 | TRBV11-3 | CASSFRRGTEAFF | TGTGCCAGCAGCTTCAGGAGGGGCACTGAAGCTTTCTTT
- | - | TRBJ2-1 | TRBV19 | CASSIPETRVFEQFF | TGTGCCAGTAGTATACCCGAAACTAGGGTGTTTGAGCAGTTCTTC
- | once | TRBJ1-4 | TRBV6-5 | CASSYVATNEKLFF | TGTGCCAGCAGCTACGTAGCAACTAATGAAAAACTGTTTTTT
- | - | TRBJ1-5 | TRBV6-6 | CASSSAVLQPQHF | TGTGCCAGCAGTTCGGCAGTTTTGCAGCCCCAGCATTTT
- | - | TRBJ2-7 | TRBV7-6 | CASRKEQYF | TGTGCCAGCAGGAAAGAGCAGTACTTC
- | - | TRBJ2-2 | TRBV19 | CASSQGSKSHTGELFF | TGTGCCAGTAGTCAGGGATCGAAGAGCCACACCGGGGAGCTGTTTTTT
- | - | TRBJ1-2 | TRBV6-1 | CASRGGGAYMYGYTF | TGTGCCAGCCGCGGGGGGGGAGCCTACATGTATGGCTACACCTTC
TRBD2 | - | TRBJ2-2 | TRBV7-3 | CASSPSLRTRGTGELFF | TGTGCCAGCAGCCCCTCCCTGCGGACTAGGGGCACCGGGGAGCTGTTTTTT
- | - | TRBJ1-5 | TRBV10-3 | CAISGQDQPQHF | TGTGCCATCAGTGGCCAGGATCAGCCCCAGCATTTT
- | - | TRBJ2-1 | TRBV11-2 | CASSSTRTPYYNEQFF | TGTGCCAGCAGCTCAACGCGGACACCCTACTACAATGAGCAGTTCTTC
- | - | TRBJ2-5 | TRBV21-1 | CASSNLKGTNKETQYF | TGTGCCAGCAGCAATCTAAAGGGGACGAACAAAGAGACCCAGTACTTC
TRBD1 | - | TRBJ1-3 | TRBV9 | CASSDRGNAGNTIYF | TGTGCCAGTTCGGACAGGGGAAATGCTGGAAACACCATATATTTT
- | - | TRBJ1-1 | TRBV5-1 | CASSDTLGLTEAFF | TGCGCCAGCAGCGACACTTTGGGTCTGACTGAAGCTTTCTTT